This is a list of T cell receptor beta chains from one sample in a study of Ad26.COV2.S vaccination and SARS-CoV-2 variants. This table comes from immunoSEQ multiplex PCR, and its TCRdb copy is limited to in-frame clones, with some not included. Here the sample spans about 320,000 clones, just under 85% being singletons. Specimen: peripheral blood, collected in a trial of Ad26.COV2.S vaccine versus placebo. All receptors derive from a person aged 18 to 59 who received the Ad26.COV2.S COVID-19 vaccine or a placebo. Both conserved end residues are part of each CDR3. D genes are given only for firm matches. The size of a clone is reported for some rows only, either as once, few or many, or as a class for expanded clones.

TRBJ1-4,once,TRBD1,TRBV27,TGTGCCAGCAGTAAACAGGGGAGGTATGAAAAACTGTTTTTT,CASSKQGRYEKLFF
TRBJ2-7,NA,NA,TRBV19,TGTGCCAGTAGTATAGATCTCCAGTCCTACGAGCAGTACTTC,CASSIDLQSYEQYF
TRBJ2-7,NA,NA,TRBV4-1,TGCGCCAGCAGCCAGGGTCCGTCTCAGGGGGGACAGTACTTC,CASSQGPSQGGQYF
TRBJ2-5,NA,NA,TRBV3-1/TRBV3-2,TGTGCCAGCAGCCAAGTGGCCTCCCGGCGTCAGACCCAGTACTTC,CASSQVASRRQTQYF
TRBJ2-1,NA,NA,TRBV19,TGTGCCAGTAGCCAAACCGGACCAAACAATGAGCAGTTCTTC,CASSQTGPNNEQFF
TRBJ2-7,NA,TRBD1,TRBV7-4,TGTGCCAGCAGCTTCGCCGAACAGGGGGGTTACGAGCAGTACTTC,CASSFAEQGGYEQYF
TRBJ1-2,once,TRBD1,TRBV28,TGTGCCAGCAGTTCGACAGGGGGTTACTATGGCTACACCTTC,CASSSTGGYYGYTF
TRBJ2-3,NA,TRBD1,TRBV18,TGTGCCAGCTCAACTCAGACAGGGGCGATGAATACGCAGTATTTT,CASSTQTGAMNTQYF
TRBJ1-6,NA,TRBD1,TRBV20-1,TGCAGTGCTAGTTTTTTGGGGGACAGTAATTCACCCCTCCACTTT,CSASFLGDSNSPLHF
TRBJ1-4,few,NA,TRBV5-1,TGCGCCAGCAGCCCGGATATCTCAGGGCTCGGCCTGTTTTTT,CASSPDISGLGLFF
TRBJ2-2,NA,NA,TRBV5-5,TGTGCCAGCAGCTTGTTAGTCACCGGGGAGCTGTTTTTT,CASSLLVTGELFF
TRBJ1-1,NA,NA,TRBV9,TGTGCCAGCAGCGTAGGAGGGGGAGGATTCGGGAACACTGAAGCTTTCTTT,CASSVGGGGFGNTEAFF
TRBJ1-1,NA,NA,TRBV2,TGTGCCAGCGCTGGGCTCCGGAACACTGAAGCTTTCTTT,CASAGLRNTEAFF
TRBJ1-2,many,NA,TRBV28,TGTGCCAGCAGTTCGCAAACACAGGTTAACTATGGCTACACCTTC,CASSSQTQVNYGYTF
TRBJ2-3,NA,NA,TRBV11-2,TGTGCCAGCAGCTTACGGGGGGACATCCACGTGGATACGCAGTATTTT,CASSLRGDIHVDTQYF
TRBJ1-6,NA,TRBD1,TRBV11-2,TGTGCCAGCAGCGGCGCCGGGACAGTTAATTCACCCCTCCACTTT,CASSGAGTVNSPLHF
TRBJ2-7,NA,TRBD2,TRBV28,TGTGCCAGCAGGACGACTAGCCGAGGGACCTACGAGCAGTACTTC,CASRTTSRGTYEQYF
TRBJ1-1,NA,TRBD1,TRBV28,TGTGCCAGCAGTTTCTGGACAGGGAGGTACACTGAAGCTTTCTTT,CASSFWTGRYTEAFF
TRBJ1-2,NA,TRBD1,TRBV18,TGTGCCAGCTCACTTAGGGGGCAAGAAAGTGGCTACACCTTC,CASSLRGQESGYTF
TRBJ2-3,NA,NA,TRBV5-4,TGTGCCAGCAGCTTGGGCGGCACAGATACGCAGTATTTT,CASSLGGTDTQYF
TRBJ2-2,NA,NA,TRBV14,TGTGCCAGCAGCATATACACCGGGGAGCTGTTTTTT,CASSIYTGELFF
TRBJ1-6,few,TRBD1,TRBV11-2,TGTGCCAGCAGCCTGGGACAGAATAATTCACCCCTCCACTTT,CASSLGQNNSPLHF
TRBJ2-2,NA,NA,TRBV25-1,TGTGCCAGCAGTGTGCTGAACACCGGGGAGCTGTTTTTT,CASSVLNTGELFF